Detailed here is one T cell receptor (beta chain). The sample belongs to a study of blood T cell repertoires in COVID-19. The overall study: PBMCs, B-cell-depleted T cells, or T cells provided the cDNA or gDNA that made up the material.

In the authors' workflow: How many nucleated cells were present was estimated from reference gene primer amplification. Libraries were prepared by immunoSEQ multiplex PCR; TCRdb keeps only in-frame clonotypes and omits some of them. V, J and clone size were drawn from that table, and D and trimming were deduced from the DNA. There are over 200,000 clones in the sample; more than 65% occur only once, and roughly 7.9% lies in the top ten. Sequencing input: peripheral blood. The TCR was taken from a woman at least 80 years old with acute or convalescent COVID-19.

The CDR3: CASSFLGGTSIYNEQFF. The DNA for the CDR3 is TGTGCCAGCAGTTTCCTGGGCGGGACTAGTATCTACAATGAGCAGTTCTTC. The chain uses TRBV27 and TRBJ2-1, with 8 bases matching TRBD2. The CDR3 has 17 residues. J was trimmed by 3 bases and V by 3 bases; bases with no gene match: 10. In germline, CDR1 is MNHEY, CDR2 SMNVEV (reference sequence).